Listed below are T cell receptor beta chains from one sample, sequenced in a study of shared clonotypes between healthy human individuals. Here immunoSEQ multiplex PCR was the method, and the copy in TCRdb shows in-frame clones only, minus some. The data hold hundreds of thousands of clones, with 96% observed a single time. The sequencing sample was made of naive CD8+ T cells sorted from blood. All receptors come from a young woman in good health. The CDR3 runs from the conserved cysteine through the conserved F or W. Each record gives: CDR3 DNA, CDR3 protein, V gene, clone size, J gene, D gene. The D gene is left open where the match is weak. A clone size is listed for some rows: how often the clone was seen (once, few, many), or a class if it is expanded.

TGCGCCAGCAGTTTGCAGGGGGCTGTCGGCAATCAGCCCCAGCATTTT | CASSLQGAVGNQPQHF | TRBV10-2 | - | TRBJ1-5 | TRBD1
TGTGCCAGTAGACGTCTAAACACTGAAGCTTTCTTT | CASRRLNTEAFF | TRBV19 | once | TRBJ1-1 | -
TGCGCCAGCAACGGCGGGAGAAACGAGCAGTACTTC | CASNGGRNEQYF | TRBV5-1 | - | TRBJ2-7 | TRBD2
TGCAGTGCTCTATACAATGAGCAGTTCTTC | CSALYNEQFF | TRBV20-1 | - | TRBJ2-1 | -
TGCAGCGACGTAGGGACAGCAACGAACACTGAAGCTTTCTTT | CSDVGTATNTEAFF | TRBV29-1 | few | TRBJ1-1 | TRBD1
TGTGCCAGCAGTGAAGGGGCGTGGGGGGCCAACGTCCTGACTTTC | CASSEGAWGANVLTF | TRBV28 | - | TRBJ2-6 | -
TGTGCCAGCACTCCAGATACGCAGTATTTT | CASTPDTQYF | TRBV27 | - | TRBJ2-3 | -
TGCGCCAGCAGCCAAGTACAGGGGGCCGATCAGCCCCAGCATTTT | CASSQVQGADQPQHF | TRBV4-1 | - | TRBJ1-5 | TRBD1
TGCGCCAGCAGCTTGGCCTCATCACTGACAGATACGCAGTATTTT | CASSLASSLTDTQYF | TRBV5-1 | once | TRBJ2-3 | -
TGTGCCAGCAGTCCATGGGGGGGCAGCTACGAGCAGTACTTC | CASSPWGGSYEQYF | TRBV27 | - | TRBJ2-7 | -
TGTGCCAGCAGTGTCCTGGGACAGAACACTGAAGCTTTCTTT | CASSVLGQNTEAFF | TRBV6-5 | - | TRBJ1-1 | -
TGTGCCAGCAGTTTTGGGGTGGTAGAGACCCAGTACTTC | CASSFGVVETQYF | TRBV27 | - | TRBJ2-5 | -